The 9 T cell receptor beta chains given below trace back to one sample, sequenced in a study of T cells in Graves' hyperthyroidism and ophthalmopathy. RNA transcripts served as the template for amplifying TCR beta CDR3 regions. Researchers ran a first-round RT-PCR on the TCR CDR3 using the HTBI primer set. TCRdb redid the calling of the multiplex PCR reads with MiXCR, one entry per CDR3 protein. The sample holds approximately 710,000 distinct CDR3 sequences, 17% seen once. The sample taken for sequencing was blood. The receptors were gathered from a man between 45 and 60 years old with Graves' hyperthyroidism.

With respect to this clonotype: Without the conserved terminal phenylalanine or tryptophan, this CDR3 likely stems from a read error. This sequence joins TRBV4-1 and TRBJ2-7; 10 nucleotides align to TRBD1. The J segment lost 6 bases and the V segment lost 1 base, leaving 6 bases of the junction unmatched. Looked up from germline, CDR1 is MGHRA and CDR2 is YSYEKL. CDR3 length: 15 residues. The CDR3 region has the DNA TGCGCCAGCAGCCAAGCCGGGACAGGGGTCACCGAGCAGTACCTC. Protein sequence: CASSQAGTGVTEQYL.

This clonotype was counted ten times or more. The V gene is TRBV7-8, the J gene TRBJ2-4; the match to TRBD1 covers 7 bases. Trimming removed 5 bases from V and 0 bases from J; junction bases left unmatched: 7. The CDR3 contains 16 residues. CDR1 and CDR2 (germline): SGHVS, FQNEAQ. This chain's CDR3 is CASSAQGVIAKNIQYF. The CDR3 nucleotides are TGTGCCAGCAGCGCCCAGGGGGTTATAGCCAAAAACATTCAGTACTTC.

Many counts were recorded for this clonotype. The chain uses TRBV2 and TRBJ2-1; 12 nucleotides agree with TRBD2. The length of the CDR3 is 21 residues. V was clipped by 2 bases and J by 0 bases; unmatched bases: 14. Germline loops: CDR1 SNHLY, CDR2 FYNNEI. CDR3 sequence reads: CASSEFRGLAGRLSSYNEQFF. CDR3 bases: TGTGCCAGCAGTGAATTCAGGGGACTAGCGGGCCGTTTGAGCTCCTACAATGAGCAGTTCTTC.

This clonotype was seen a few times. The chain combines TRBV6-2 or TRBV6-3 with TRBJ2-1, with TRBD2 matching over 10 bases. Germline assignment: CDR1 MNHEY and CDR2 SVGEGT. This CDR3 has 16 residues. Trimming took 4 bases from V and 8 from J; bases not matched to a gene: 11. This CDR3 reads CASSSGASGSFYEQFF. In nucleotides, the CDR3 is TGTGCCAGCAGTTCAGGGGCTAGCGGGAGTTTCTATGAGCAGTTCTTC.

This clonotype was counted many times. The chain couples TRBV7-2 to TRBJ2-3, with D possibly called TRBD1 or TRBD2 (6 bases each). Between the trimmed V and J ends, which lost 7 bases and 9 bases, there was a span of 17 bases. Germline loops: CDR1 SGHTA, CDR2 FQGNSA. The CDR3 covers 13 residues. CDR3 region: CASTLIGGETQYF. The CDR3 bases are TGTGCCAGCACCTTGATCGGGGGCGAGACGCAGTATTTT.

The rearrangement joins TRBV7-9 to TRBJ2-1, with 8 nucleotides matching TRBD2. Germline CDR1 is SEHNR and CDR2 is FQNEAQ (reference sequence). CDR3 length: 17 residues. Trimming removed 5 bases from V and 6 bases from J; junction bases left unmatched: 15. The CDR3 region has the DNA TGTGCCAGCAGCCCCCCCTTTCGGGAGGGCCGGGGCAATGAGCAGTTCTTC. It yields the protein CASSPPFREGRGNEQFF. Variable domain in full (rest from reference TRBV7-9 and TRBJ2-1): DTGVSQNPRHKITKRGQNVTFRCDPISEHNRLYWYRQTLGQGPEFLTYFQNEAQLEKSRLLSDRFSAERPKGSFSTLEIQRTEQGDSAMYLCASSPPFREGRGNEQFFGPGTRLTVL.

The chain has TRBV7-3 and TRBJ1-3; weak D call: TRBD1 (5 bases). V shed 0 bases and J shed 0 bases, with 9 bases lying between them. The CDR3 spans 16 residues. Germline CDR1 reads SGHTA; CDR2 reads FQGTGA. This chain's CDR3 is CASSLTPTDSGNTIYF. The DNA of the CDR3 is TGTGCCAGCAGCTTAACGCCGACAGACTCTGGAAACACCATATATTTT.

V usage is TRBV7-3 and J usage is TRBJ2-2; 7 nucleotides match TRBD1. The CDR3 runs 13 residues. Trimming at V came to 5 bases and at J to 7 bases, leaving 4 bases not matched to a gene. Germline V CDR1 and CDR2: SGHTA, FQGTGA. CDR3 region: CASSPGTVGELFF. The CDR3 region has the DNA TGTGCCAGCAGCCCCGGGACAGTCGGGGAGCTGTTTTTT.

The chain carries TRBV29-1 and TRBJ1-5, with 7 bases matching TRBD1. The ends lost 6 bases at V and 6 bases at J; junction bases unmatched: 11. Germline CDR1 is SQVTM and CDR2 is ANQGSEA. The CDR3 has 14 residues. CDR3 bases: TGCAGCGTAACCGGGACAGCTACGGGTCAGCCCCAGCATTTT. The encoded protein is CSVTGTATGQPQHF.